The 32 T cell receptor beta chains below come from one sample, sequenced in a study of Ad26.COV2.S vaccination and SARS-CoV-2 variants. Treatment: around 19 received Ad26.COV2.S at low or high dose, single or two shots; roughly five received placebo; per-sample allocation not given. Sampling took place 63 days after the first vaccine or placebo injection. The repertoire was sequenced with immunoSEQ multiplex PCR; TCRdb's copy has only in-frame clones and lacks some. This sample has some 350,000 clones, with roughly 88% found just once. The sequenced sample was peripheral blood, obtained in a trial of Ad26.COV2.S vaccine versus placebo. The receptors stem from a person between 18 and 60 years old who received the Ad26.COV2.S COVID-19 vaccine or a placebo.

CDR3 in amino acids: CASSVLDRAFYGYTF. In nucleotides, the CDR3 is TGTGCCAGTAGTGTGCTGGACAGGGCATTTTATGGCTACACCTTC. The chain joins TRBV19 to TRBJ1-2; 8 bases map to TRBD1. The CDR3 has 15 amino acids. With 5 bases clipped from V and 5 bases from J, the junction kept 10 bases outside the gene matches. Germline V gene sequence: CDR1 LNHDA, CDR2 SQIVND (reference sequence).

The chain couples TRBV7-2 to TRBJ1-1, with TRBD1 as a possible D gene (6 bases). The V gene's germline CDR1 is SGHTA and CDR2 FQGNSA. The CDR3 sequence is 14 residues long. Trimming left V 10 bases short and J 1 base short, with 16 bases between. CDR3 DNA sequence: TGTGCCACCCTTCTGAGGGGGGAGAACACTGAAGCTTTCTTT. Translating it yields CATLLRGENTEAFF.

The gene calls are TRBV6-5 and TRBJ1-6; TRBD1 is a possible D gene (5 bases). The CDR3 extends over 15 amino acids. Trimming removed 6 bases at V and 3 bases at J, with 12 bases between. Per the germline V gene, CDR1 is MNHEY and CDR2 is SVGAGI. Here the CDR3 reads CASRHDRHYNSPLHF. The CDR3 nucleotides read TGTGCCAGCAGACACGACAGACACTATAATTCACCCCTCCACTTT.

V usage is TRBV6-5 and J usage is TRBJ1-2, with TRBD1 matching 7 bases. CDR1 and CDR2 from the germline V gene are MNHEY and SVGAGI. The CDR3 is made up of 13 amino acids. The junction had 7 bases not matched to a gene; V was cut back by 6 bases and J by 6 bases. CDR3: CASSPGTAHGYTF. The CDR3 bases are TGTGCCAGCAGCCCCGGGACAGCTCATGGCTACACCTTC.

This clone was detected only once. The V and J genes are TRBV11-2 and TRBJ1-4; a possible D gene is TRBD1 (6 bases). The CDR3 extends over 15 amino acids. Trimming took 3 bases from V and 8 from J, leaving 16 bases between them. Germline CDR1 reads SGHAT; CDR2 reads FQNNGV. The CDR3 loop reads CASSFFNREGEKLFF. The CDR3 DNA sequence: TGTGCCAGCAGCTTTTTTAACAGGGAGGGGGAAAAACTGTTTTTT.

The rearrangement joins TRBV13 to TRBJ2-7, with D possibly being TRBD2 (6 bases). Deletions cut 3 bases from V and 2 bases from J, with 11 bases between. Germline V lookup: CDR1 PRHDT, CDR2 FYEKMQ (reference sequence). The CDR3 has 14 residues. This CDR3 reads CASSFSEGPYEQYF. CDR3 DNA: TGTGCCAGCAGCTTCTCGGAGGGCCCCTACGAGCAGTACTTC.

The chain combines TRBV27 with TRBJ2-3; TRBD2 might be the D (7 bases). Germline lookup yields CDR1 MNHEY and CDR2 SMNVEV (reference sequence). CDR3 size: 14 residues. V was trimmed by 6 bases and J by 5 bases, leaving 15 bases between them. CDR3 coding DNA: TGTGCCAGCAGCCTAATGAGGGGGGGAGATACGCAGTATTTT. Translated: CASSLMRGGDTQYF.

The chain is built from TRBV7-8 and TRBJ2-2, with 9 bases matching TRBD1. This CDR3 is built from 17 residues. Germline trimming cut 5 bases from V and 8 bases from J; bases unmatched to any gene: 15. Germline V gives CDR1 SGHVS, CDR2 FQNEAQ. DNA for the CDR3: TGTGCCAGCAGCCTAACGGCGGGACAGGGATTACGAGGGGAGCTGTTTTTT. As protein: CASSLTAGQGLRGELFF. Supplemented by reference TRBV7-8 and TRBJ2-2, the full variable domain reads GAGVSQSPRYKVAKRGQDVALRCDPISGHVSLFWYQQALGQGPEFLTYFQNEAQLDKSGLPSDRFFAERPEGSVSTLKIQRTQQEDSAVYLCASSLTAGQGLRGELFFGEGSRLTVL.

The genes are TRBV5-6 and TRBJ2-1, with TRBD2 matching 10 bases. Germline V gives CDR1 SGHDT, CDR2 YYEEEE. The CDR3 sequence is 15 residues long. The trim removed 1 base at V and 5 bases at J, leaving 3 bases unmatched. In DNA form, the CDR3 reads TGTGCCAGCAGCTTGACTAGCGGGACCCACAATGAGCAGTTCTTC. Protein: CASSLTSGTHNEQFF.

The V call is TRBV4-3, the J call TRBJ1-1; D is possibly TRBD1 (5 bases). Per germline, CDR1 LGHNA and CDR2 YSLEER. The germline V and J ends were trimmed by 1 base and 0 bases, with 15 bases remaining between them. The CDR3 has 17 amino acids. Here the CDR3 reads CASSQGTMGVVNTEAFF. CDR3 nucleotide sequence: TGCGCCAGCAGCCAAGGTACGATGGGGGTCGTGAACACTGAAGCTTTCTTT.

The rearrangement links TRBV12-5 to TRBJ2-1, with TRBD1 matching 10 bases. The CDR3 has 16 residues. V shed 4 bases and J 7 bases; nucleotides not matched to a gene: 10. From germline, CDR1 is LGHNT and CDR2 FRNRAP. CDR3 residues: CASGSQLPGQGNEQFF. CDR3 bases: TGTGCTAGTGGTTCCCAACTGCCGGGACAGGGGAATGAGCAGTTCTTC.

This clone was seen a few times. The chain combines TRBV7-9 with TRBJ1-5; D unclear. The CDR3 spans 13 residues. V dropped 2 bases and J dropped 0 bases, with 2 bases sitting between them. Germline V CDR1 and CDR2: SEHNR, FQNEAQ (reference sequence). The CDR3 loop is CASSLHSNQPQHF. The CDR3 region has the DNA TGTGCCAGCAGCTTACATAGCAATCAGCCCCAGCATTTT.

In this sample, this clone turned up once. The chain uses TRBV27 and TRBJ1-1, with TRBD1 as a possible D gene (6 bases). CDR1 and CDR2 from the germline V gene are MNHEY and SMNVEV (reference sequence). The CDR3 runs to 15 residues. V lost 3 bases to trimming and J lost 1 base, with 12 bases between them. CDR3 nucleotide sequence: TGTGCCAGCAGTTTCAGGGGCCAAGAGAACACTGAAGCTTTCTTT. Protein: CASSFRGQENTEAFF.

As concerns this clone: At one end, the junction sequence differs from germline, possibly due to a read error. V usage is TRBV9 and J usage is TRBJ1-6, with 8 nucleotides matching TRBD1. This CDR3 is 15 amino acids long. Germline V gives CDR1 SGDLS, CDR2 YYNGEE. CDR3 in amino acids: CTSSVAGQVDSPLHF. As DNA, the CDR3 is TGTACCAGCAGCGTAGCGGGACAGGTAGATTCACCCCTCCACTTT.

The chain joins TRBV6-5 to TRBJ2-1, with 7 bases lining up with TRBD2. This CDR3 has 15 residues. Per germline, CDR1 MNHEY and CDR2 SVGAGI. The trim removed 4 bases at V and 4 bases at J, leaving 7 bases unmatched. The CDR3 DNA sequence: TGTGCCAGCAGTTCGGGACTATTTGGGTACAATGAGCAGTTCTTC. As protein: CASSSGLFGYNEQFF.

The V call is TRBV12-3 or TRBV12-4, the J call TRBJ2-3, with D uncertain. V was cut by 1 base and J by 7 bases, with 0 bases left in between. There are 10 residues in the CDR3. The CDR3 region has the DNA TGTGCCAGCAGTTTAGATACGCAGTATTTT. It specifies CASSLDTQYF.

The rearrangement uses TRBV28 and TRBJ1-3; D remains ambiguous. The CDR3 has 17 residues. Germline V lookup: CDR1 MDHEN, CDR2 SYDVKM. V was shortened by 6 bases and J by 0 bases, with 18 bases between the two germline ends. CDR3 coding DNA: TGTGCCAGCAGCCCTCTAGGACGGCTGAGCTCTGGAAACACCATATATTTT. Translated: CASSPLGRLSSGNTIYF.

The chain has TRBV19 and TRBJ2-2, with TRBD2 as a possible D gene (6 bases). Germline V gives CDR1 LNHDA, CDR2 SQIVND (reference sequence). Trimming removed 6 bases at V and 3 bases at J, with 11 bases between. There are 14 residues in the CDR3. The CDR3 nucleotides are TGTGCCAGTAGCGGTGGGACTTACACCGGGGAGCTGTTTTTT. Its protein product is CASSGGTYTGELFF.

The gene calls are TRBV7-2 and TRBJ2-3, with 12 nucleotides matching TRBD2. J gave up 4 bases and V 8 bases, and 4 bases lay outside the gene matches. Germline values: CDR1 SGHTA, CDR2 FQGNSA. The CDR3 extends over 14 amino acids. The CDR3: CASRLAGGSDTQYF. The CDR3, as DNA: TGTGCCAGCCGGCTAGCGGGGGGGTCAGATACGCAGTATTTT.

The rearrangement joins TRBV6-6 to TRBJ2-5; 9 nucleotides agree with TRBD1. The last part of the DNA fits TRBJ2-7 better; the J call may be wrong. The CDR3 is 15 amino acids. The germline CDR1 and CDR2 sequences are MNHNY and SVGAGI (reference sequence). CDR3 nucleotide sequence: TGTGCCAGCAGCCCCCGACAGGGGGGGTCCTACGAGCAGTACTTC. Translated, it gives CASSPRQGGSYEQYF.

The V gene is TRBV4-3, the J gene TRBJ1-3; no clear D gene. The V and J ends lost 0 bases and 7 bases respectively, with 4 bases between them. Germline V gene lookup returns CDR1 LGHNA and CDR2 YSLEER. The CDR3 runs to 12 residues. CDR3 DNA sequence: TGCGCCAGCAGCCAAGATCGGAACACCATATATTTT. It yields the protein CASSQDRNTIYF.

The chain carries TRBV10-2 and TRBJ2-3; D remains ambiguous. CDR1 WSHSY and CDR2 SAAADI come from the germline V gene. Deletions cut 5 bases from V and 3 bases from J, with 9 bases between. CDR3 length: 13 amino acids. The DNA for the CDR3 is TGCGCCAGCAGTCTCTTGGGAACAGATACGCAGTATTTT. It is translated as CASSLLGTDTQYF.

V usage is TRBV18 and J usage is TRBJ2-1; TRBD2 matches 7 bases. Germline CDR1 and CDR2: KGHSH and LQKENI. With 3 bases clipped from V and 8 bases from J, the junction kept 1 base outside the gene matches. The CDR3 is made up of 12 amino acids. CDR3 sequence reads: CASSPTSYEQFF. The CDR3 bases are TGTGCCAGCTCACCGACTAGCTATGAGCAGTTCTTC.

This clone came up once. This rearrangement joins TRBV5-5 to TRBJ2-1; possibly TRBD1 for D (6 bases). Germline V gene lookup returns CDR1 SGHKS and CDR2 YYEKEE (reference sequence). CDR3 length: 17 residues. Trimming stripped 3 bases from V and 4 bases from J, with 20 bases between. CDR3 nucleotides: TGTGCCAGCAGCTGGCCTCTGGGGGCAAGGGGTTACAATGAGCAGTTCTTC. This codes for CASSWPLGARGYNEQFF.

This rearrangement joins TRBV5-1 to TRBJ2-5, with a tentative D call TRBD2 (7 bases). The CDR3 is 14 residues long. From germline, CDR1 is SGHRS and CDR2 YFSETQ. Trimming left V 2 bases short and J 5 bases short, with 13 bases between. The CDR3 nucleotides are TGCGCCAGCAGCTTTGGGGAGGGGGTCGAGACCCAGTACTTC. This translates into CASSFGEGVETQYF.

The CDR3: CASSPLRGDTEAFF. The DNA of the CDR3 is TGTGCCAGCAGCCCATTGCGGGGGGACACTGAAGCTTTCTTT. The chain uses TRBV11-2 and TRBJ1-1; perhaps TRBD1 as D (5 bases). The V end was cut by 5 bases, the J end by 3 bases, with 13 bases between. Per the germline V gene, CDR1 is SGHAT and CDR2 is FQNNGV. The CDR3 loop spans 14 amino acids.

This clone was found a few times. The chain has TRBV13 and TRBJ2-7; 7 bases align to TRBD1. The CDR3 totals 13 residues. J gave up 4 bases and V 4 bases, and 4 bases lay outside the gene matches. Germline CDR1 is PRHDT and CDR2 is FYEKMQ (reference sequence). The CDR3 DNA sequence: TGTGCCAGCAGCTCCGGGACAGTGTACGAGCAGTACTTC. This translates into CASSSGTVYEQYF.

The chain employs TRBV6-2 or TRBV6-3 and TRBJ1-5; 7 bases agree with TRBD1. The V gene end was trimmed by 0 bases and the J gene end by 1 base; junction bases not matched to a gene: 18. The CDR3 extends over 21 amino acids. CDR1 MNHEY and CDR2 SVGEGT come from the germline V gene. CDR3 DNA sequence: TGTGCCAGCAGTTACTCGATCGCCCCCGGGACAGAGTTATCCAGCAATCAGCCCCAGCATTTT. Its translation is CASSYSIAPGTELSSNQPQHF.

This chain uses TRBV19 with TRBJ1-2; D remains ambiguous. CDR3 length equals 16 residues. Germline-derived CDR1 and CDR2 are LNHDA and SQIVND (reference sequence). Trimming removed 7 bases at V and 4 bases at J, with 22 bases between. CDR3 bases: TGTGCCAGTATCCAACCGGGGTTTGCTTTAGGCTATGGCTACACCTTC. Amino acid sequence: CASIQPGFALGYGYTF.

The genes are TRBV5-8 and TRBJ2-1; D is possibly TRBD1 (6 bases). CDR3 length: 11 amino acids. In germline, CDR1 is SGHTS, CDR2 YDEGEE. With 7 bases removed from V and 13 bases from J, the gap between germline ends came to 15 bases. CDR3 sequence (DNA): TGTGCCAGCCCTCAGGGGCTACATCAGTTCTTC. As protein: CASPQGLHQFF.

The J gene is TRBJ1-2, the V gene TRBV27; no definite D call. Looked up from germline, CDR1 is MNHEY and CDR2 is SMNVEV (reference sequence). This CDR3 region has 16 residues. Trimming left V 4 bases short and J 5 bases short, with 20 bases between. CDR3 sequence (DNA): TGTGCCAGCAGTTCAGGACCTCCGAAGGTTTCTTATGGCTACACCTTC. Amino acids: CASSSGPPKVSYGYTF.

V gene TRBV19 combines with J gene TRBJ1-2, with D possibly TRBD1 on 5 matching bases. V was pared by 7 bases and J by 0 bases, with 18 bases between. The germline gives CDR1 LNHDA, CDR2 SQIVND (reference sequence). The CDR3 contains 16 residues. As DNA, the CDR3 is TGTGCCAGTATCTCACGGGAGGGGCGCGCTAACTATGGCTACACCTTC. This sequence encodes CASISREGRANYGYTF.